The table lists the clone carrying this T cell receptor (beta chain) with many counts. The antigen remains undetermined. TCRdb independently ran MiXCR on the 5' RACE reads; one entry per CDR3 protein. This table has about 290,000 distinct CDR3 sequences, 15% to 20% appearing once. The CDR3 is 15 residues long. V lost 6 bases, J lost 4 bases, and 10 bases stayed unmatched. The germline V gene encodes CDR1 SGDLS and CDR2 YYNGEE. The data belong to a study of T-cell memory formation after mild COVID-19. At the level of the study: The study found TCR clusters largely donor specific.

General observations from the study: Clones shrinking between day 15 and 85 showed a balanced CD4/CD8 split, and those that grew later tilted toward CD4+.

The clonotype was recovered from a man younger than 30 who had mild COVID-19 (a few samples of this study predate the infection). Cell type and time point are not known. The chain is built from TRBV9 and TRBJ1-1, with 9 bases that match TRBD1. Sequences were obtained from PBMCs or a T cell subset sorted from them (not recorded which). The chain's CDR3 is CASTREQGASTEAFF. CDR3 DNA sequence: TGTGCCAGCACTAGGGAACAGGGGGCGTCCACTGAAGCTTTCTTT.